This TCR beta chain stems from a study of identical twins. One entry per CDR3 protein results from TCRdb running MiXCR on the 5' RACE reads. The sample includes around 960,000 distinct CDR3 sequences, roughly 12% of them seen just once. These records were also assigned to another study, of yellow fever vaccine responses in identical twins.

Sample: PBMCs. This receptor was identified in a woman under 30 in good health.

This chain's CDR3 is CASSYRRGGTGELFF. The CDR3 nucleotides are TGTGCCAGCAGTTATCGAAGGGGCGGCACCGGGGAGCTGTTTTTT. The V and J genes are TRBV6-5 and TRBJ2-2; D is perhaps TRBD1 (5 bases). Deletions cut 3 bases from V and 4 bases from J, with 12 bases between. The CDR3 contains 15 residues. Germline V gene data show CDR1 as MNHEY and CDR2 as SVGAGI.